This entry is about one TCR beta chain. Its antigen is not identified. Primers used in a second PCR of roughly 6 to 12 cycles were a sample-barcoded 5' primer and a J-beta primer mix. Every cDNA molecule carried a tag from a template-switch adaptor bearing 12 random nucleotides. Every sample returned 3 million or more CDR3-containing paired-end reads. One entry per CDR3 protein, called by TCRdb with MiXCR from the 5' RACE reads. Altogether about 680,000 distinct CDR3 sequences are present, over 45% being singletons, with the ten largest covering roughly 34%. The data were taken from a study of blood T cells in healthy people across ages. Whole-study findings and limits: As age increased, TCR beta diversity per million T cells fell in a roughly linear fashion.

Looked up from germline, CDR1 is SGDLS and CDR2 is YYNGEE. CDR3 length equals 15 residues. J lost 5 bases, V lost 4 bases, and 10 bases had no gene match. Sample donors were healthy Caucasian individuals that came from Russia, aged 6 to 90. The gene calls are TRBV9 and TRBJ2-7; 9 bases fit TRBD1. This TCR came from an older woman in good health. Sequenced sample: blood. The CDR3 sequence: CASSPVQGARNEQYF. The CDR3 DNA reads as TGTGCCAGCAGCCCGGTACAGGGGGCGAGGAACGAGCAGTACTTC. Full variable domain (outside the CDR3, taken from reference TRBV9 and TRBJ2-7): DSGVTQTPKHLITATGQRVTLRCSPRSGDLSVYWYQQSLDQGLQFLIQYYNGEERAKGNILERFSAQQFPDLHSELNLSSLELGDSALYFCASSPVQGARNEQYFGPGTRLTVT.